Below, 20 T cell receptor beta chains from the same sample are listed, as sequenced in a study of blood T cell repertoires in COVID-19. Sequencing was performed with immunoSEQ multiplex PCR; in TCRdb, only in-frame clones are kept and a portion is missing. The sample includes 200,000 to 250,000 clones, around 86% of them seen just once. Sequenced input: peripheral blood. The receptors shown here come from an elderly man with acute or convalescent COVID-19.

The J gene is TRBJ2-7, the V gene TRBV2, with D possibly being TRBD1 (5 bases). V shed 6 bases and J shed 2 bases, with 17 bases lying between them. Per germline, CDR1 SNHLY and CDR2 FYNNEI. This CDR3 has 15 residues. CDR3 region: CASRSRQTKPYEQYF. The CDR3 DNA is TGTGCCAGCAGATCTAGACAGACCAAGCCCTACGAGCAGTACTTC.

DNA for the CDR3: TGTGCCAGCAGTTCCCAGGGTAATGAAAAACTGTTTTTT. Translated: CASSSQGNEKLFF. The chain recombines TRBV28 with TRBJ1-4; possible D gene TRBD1, 5 bases. CDR1 MDHEN and CDR2 SYDVKM come from the germline V gene. The CDR3 runs 13 residues. V was shortened by 4 bases and J by 4 bases, with 7 bases between the two germline ends.

V usage is TRBV5-1 and J usage is TRBJ1-4; D might be TRBD1 (5 bases). Per germline, CDR1 SGHRS and CDR2 YFSETQ. Trimming stripped 4 bases from V and 11 bases from J, with 12 bases between. This CDR3 has 12 amino acids. CDR3: CASSDPGGKLFF. Written as DNA, the CDR3 is TGCGCCAGCAGCGACCCTGGGGGGAAACTGTTTTTT.

The chain carries TRBV2 and TRBJ1-2, with 7 bases aligning to TRBD1. CDR1 and CDR2 (germline): SNHLY, FYNNEI. The CDR3 length is 14 residues. Trimming cost V 6 bases and J 0 bases; bases outside gene matches: 4. DNA of the CDR3: TGTGCCAGCAGCGCGGGACAGTCTAACTATGGCTACACCTTC. Translation: CASSAGQSNYGYTF.

The J gene is TRBJ1-2, the V gene TRBV9; 7 bases agree with TRBD1. The junction had 12 bases not matched to a gene; V was cut back by 3 bases and J by 4 bases. Germline assignment: CDR1 SGDLS and CDR2 YYNGEE. CDR3 size: 16 residues. CDR3 protein: CASSAPSRQGVYGYTF. Here the CDR3 DNA reads TGTGCCAGCAGCGCCCCCTCGAGACAGGGAGTCTATGGCTACACCTTC.

V is TRBV18 and J is TRBJ2-3; D perhaps matches TRBD2 (6 bases). The CDR3 length is 15 residues. Trimming removed 2 bases at V and 6 bases at J, with 15 bases between. Germline values: CDR1 KGHSH, CDR2 LQKENI. In DNA form, the CDR3 reads TGTGCCAGCTCACCATACGGGAGAGAAGTTGATACGCAGTATTTT. The encoded protein is CASSPYGREVDTQYF.

The chain uses TRBV19 and TRBJ2-1; 9 bases map to TRBD1. This CDR3 region has 13 residues. The J segment lost 6 bases and the V segment lost 6 bases, leaving 3 bases of the junction unmatched. Germline V gives CDR1 LNHDA, CDR2 SQIVND (reference sequence). CDR3 nucleotide sequence: TGTGCCAGTAGGGGGACAGGGCCCAATGAGCAGTTCTTC. The encoded protein is CASRGTGPNEQFF. The full variable domain, its missing parts supplied by reference TRBV19 and TRBJ2-1, is DGGITQSPKYLFRKEGQNVTLSCEQNLNHDAMYWYRQDPGQGLRLIYYSQIVNDFQKGDIAEGYSVSREKKESFPLTVTSAQKNPTAFYLCASRGTGPNEQFFGPGTRLTVL.

The chain uses TRBV7-6 and TRBJ1-1; 7 nucleotides match TRBD1. Germline CDR1 and CDR2: SGHVS and FNYEAQ. V dropped 4 bases and J dropped 5; count of bases not matched to a gene: 10. The CDR3 spans 15 residues. The CDR3: CASSSRQGMGTEAFF. CDR3 bases: TGTGCCAGCAGCTCCCGACAGGGTATGGGGACTGAAGCTTTCTTT.

The chain employs TRBV2 and TRBJ1-2; D is unresolved. The CDR3 runs 12 residues. Trimming cost V 2 bases and J 4 bases, with 5 bases left between them. Germline V gene sequence: CDR1 SNHLY, CDR2 FYNNEI. CDR3 protein: CASSERGYGYTF. Written as DNA, the CDR3 is TGTGCCAGCAGTGAACGGGGCTATGGCTACACCTTC.

The V call is TRBV7-2, the J call TRBJ2-3; 9 positions match TRBD2. V lost 2 bases to trimming and J lost 5 bases; unmatched junction nucleotides: 11. In germline, CDR1 is SGHTA, CDR2 FQGNSA. This CDR3 region has 17 residues. DNA of the CDR3: TGTGCCAGCAGCTTATGGAGTAGCGGGAGTTCAAAAGATACGCAGTATTTT. It translates to CASSLWSSGSSKDTQYF.

The chain employs TRBV7-2 and TRBJ1-1, with D possibly TRBD1 on 5 matching bases. Trimming pared 4 bases from V and 9 bases from J, leaving 21 bases between. CDR3 length: 15 amino acids. The germline gives CDR1 SGHTA, CDR2 FQGNSA. The CDR3 sequence: CASSSPGGRALKAFF. CDR3 coding DNA: TGTGCCAGCAGCTCCCCCGGCGGCAGGGCACTCAAAGCTTTCTTT.

V and J are TRBV11-3 and TRBJ1-3, with D perhaps matching TRBD1 (5 bases). The germline V gene encodes CDR1 SGHNT and CDR2 YENEEA. The CDR3 is 19 amino acids. Trimming stripped 4 bases from V and 0 bases from J, with 22 bases between. CDR3 loop: CASSSNPYRSRSSGNTIYF. The DNA for the CDR3 is TGTGCCAGCAGCTCGAACCCTTACAGGTCCAGGAGCTCTGGAAACACCATATATTTT.

This chain uses TRBV6-5 with TRBJ2-7, with 9 positions matching TRBD2. CDR3 length: 14 amino acids. Unmatched junction bases numbered 5, after V lost 5 bases and J lost 3 bases. Germline V lookup: CDR1 MNHEY, CDR2 SVGAGI. The CDR3 DNA reads TGTGCCAGCAGTATAGCGGGAGTAGGCTACGAGCAGTACGTC. Its protein product is CASSIAGVGYEQYV.

The V and J genes are TRBV11-2 and TRBJ2-1; the match to TRBD2 covers 7 bases. The ends lost 4 bases at V and 1 base at J; junction bases unmatched: 4. This CDR3 region has 15 residues. In germline, CDR1 is SGHAT, CDR2 FQNNGV. In DNA, the CDR3 is TGTGCCAGCAGCTCCGCTAGCGGTTCCTACAATGAGCAGTTCTTC. As protein: CASSSASGSYNEQFF.

This rearrangement joins TRBV29-1 to TRBJ1-1; tentatively, D is TRBD1 (6 bases). The CDR3 totals 13 residues. V gave up 6 bases and J gave up 0 bases, with 11 bases separating them. Per germline, CDR1 SQVTM and CDR2 ANQGSEA. The DNA of the CDR3 is TGCAGCGTATTACAGGGTTTGAACACTGAAGCTTTCTTT. Its translation is CSVLQGLNTEAFF.

The chain recombines TRBV18 with TRBJ1-5; perhaps TRBD1 as D (5 bases). Germline V gene data show CDR1 as KGHSH and CDR2 as LQKENI. The length of the CDR3 is 15 residues. The V and J ends lost 3 bases and 3 bases respectively, with 12 bases between them. The chain's CDR3 is CASSPPGRANQPQHF. Here the CDR3 DNA reads TGTGCCAGCTCACCTCCCGGCAGGGCCAATCAGCCCCAGCATTTT.

This CDR3 is CASSVGDRATNEKLFF. CDR3 DNA: TGTGCCAGCAGCGTAGGGGACAGAGCAACTAATGAAAAACTGTTTTTT. The chain combines TRBV9 with TRBJ1-4, with TRBD1 identical over 7 bases. V trimming: 0 bases; J trimming: 0 bases; junction bases outside the gene matches: 2. The CDR3 covers 16 residues. Per germline, CDR1 SGDLS and CDR2 YYNGEE.

The chain uses TRBV10-3 and TRBJ2-1; possibly TRBD2 for D (6 bases). This CDR3 has 12 residues. The V end lost 7 bases, the J end lost 7 bases, and 11 bases lay between the germline ends. Germline lookup yields CDR1 ENHRY and CDR2 SYGVKD. For the CDR3, the DNA is TGTGCCATCAAATCGACTAGTAATGAGCAGTTCTTC. Translation gives CAIKSTSNEQFF.

This rearrangement joins TRBV24-1 to TRBJ1-5; TRBD1 is a possible D gene (5 bases). V lost 0 bases to trimming and J lost 0 bases, with 20 bases between them. CDR1 is KGHDR and CDR2 is SFDVKD in the germline V gene. This CDR3 comprises 20 residues. The CDR3 loop is CATSDLPIRVTVHSNQPQHF. The CDR3 coding sequence is TGTGCCACCAGTGATTTGCCTATCAGGGTGACGGTCCATAGCAATCAGCCCCAGCATTTT.

The CDR3 DNA is TGCGCCAGCCGACGACTAGCGGGATGGGAGACCCAGTACTTC. Protein: CASRRLAGWETQYF. The rearrangement joins TRBV5-1 to TRBJ2-5; 11 bases line up with TRBD2. CDR1 is SGHRS, CDR2 YFSETQ, per germline. This CDR3 has 14 residues. Trimming at V came to 7 bases and at J to 5 bases, leaving 7 bases not matched to a gene.